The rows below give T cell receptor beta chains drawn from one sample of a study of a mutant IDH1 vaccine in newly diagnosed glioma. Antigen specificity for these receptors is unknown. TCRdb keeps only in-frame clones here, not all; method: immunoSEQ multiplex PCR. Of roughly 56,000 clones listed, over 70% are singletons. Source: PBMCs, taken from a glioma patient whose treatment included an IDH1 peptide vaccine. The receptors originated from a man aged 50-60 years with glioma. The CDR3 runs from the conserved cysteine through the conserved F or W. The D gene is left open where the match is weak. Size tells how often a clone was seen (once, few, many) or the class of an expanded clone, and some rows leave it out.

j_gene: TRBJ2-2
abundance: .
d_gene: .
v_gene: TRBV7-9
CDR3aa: CASSPSGGPGELFF
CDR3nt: TGTGCCAGCAGCCCTAGTGGGGGGCCCGGGGAGCTGTTTTTT

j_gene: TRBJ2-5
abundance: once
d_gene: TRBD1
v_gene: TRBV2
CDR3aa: CANRKTGGAGEETQYF
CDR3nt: TGTGCCAACCGCAAGACAGGGGGCGCGGGGGAAGAGACCCAGTACTTC

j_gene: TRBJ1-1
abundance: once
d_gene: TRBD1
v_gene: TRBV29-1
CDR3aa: CSGGGGQGAGAFF
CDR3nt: TGCAGCGGTGGGGGTGGACAGGGGGCTGGTGCTTTCTTT

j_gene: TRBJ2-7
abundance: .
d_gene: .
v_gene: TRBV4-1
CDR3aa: CASSQGLWGEQYF
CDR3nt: TGCGCCAGCAGCCAAGGGTTATGGGGGGAGCAGTACTTC

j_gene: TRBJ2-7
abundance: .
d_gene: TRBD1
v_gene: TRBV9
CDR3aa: CASSPSGTGGNEQYF
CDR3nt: TGTGCCAGCAGCCCTTCCGGGACAGGAGGGAACGAGCAGTACTTC

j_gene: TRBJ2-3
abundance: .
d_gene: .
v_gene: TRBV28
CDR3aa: CASSLQRTTDTQYF
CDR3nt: TGTGCCAGCAGTTTACAGAGGACCACAGATACGCAGTATTTT

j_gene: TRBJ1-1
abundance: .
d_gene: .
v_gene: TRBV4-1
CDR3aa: CASSPTRGNSNTEAFF
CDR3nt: TGCGCCAGCAGCCCCACCAGGGGAAATTCGAACACTGAAGCTTTCTTT

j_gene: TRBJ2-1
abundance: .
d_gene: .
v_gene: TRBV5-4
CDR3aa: CASSKGNPSYNEQFF
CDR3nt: TGTGCCAGCAGTAAGGGGAACCCCTCCTACAATGAGCAGTTCTTC

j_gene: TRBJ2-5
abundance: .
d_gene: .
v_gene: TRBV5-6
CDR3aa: CASSLWDRRETQYF
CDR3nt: TGTGCCAGCAGCTTGTGGGACCGACGGGAGACCCAGTACTTC

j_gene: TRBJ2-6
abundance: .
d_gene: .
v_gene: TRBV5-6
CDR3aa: CASTRESSGANVLTF
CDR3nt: TGTGCCAGCACCAGGGAGAGCTCTGGGGCCAACGTCCTGACTTTC

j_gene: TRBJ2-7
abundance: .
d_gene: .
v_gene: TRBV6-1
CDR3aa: CASSERAEEGWSSYEQYF
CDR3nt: TGTGCCAGCAGTGAAAGGGCTGAGGAGGGCTGGAGCTCCTACGAGCAGTACTTC

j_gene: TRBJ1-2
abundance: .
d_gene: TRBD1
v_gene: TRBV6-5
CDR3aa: CASSYSDRVDGYTF
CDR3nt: TGTGCCAGCAGTTACTCCGACAGGGTGGATGGCTACACCTTC

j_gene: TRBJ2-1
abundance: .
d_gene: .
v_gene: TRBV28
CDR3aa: CASSRNNEQFF
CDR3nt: TGTGCCAGCAGTCGAAACAATGAGCAGTTCTTC

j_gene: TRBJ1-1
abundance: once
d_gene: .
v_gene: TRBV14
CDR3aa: CASSQDSRAGWRAAFF
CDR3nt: TGTGCCAGCAGCCAAGATTCCAGGGCAGGTTGGAGAGCAGCTTTCTTT

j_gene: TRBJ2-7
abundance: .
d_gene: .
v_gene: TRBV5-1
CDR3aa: CASSTDGSYEQYF
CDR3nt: TGCGCCAGCAGTACGGACGGATCCTACGAGCAGTACTTC

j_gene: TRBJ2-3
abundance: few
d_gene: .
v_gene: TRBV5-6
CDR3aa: CASSPTQDPSTDTQYF
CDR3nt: TGTGCCAGCAGCCCCACCCAGGACCCCAGCACAGATACGCAGTATTTT

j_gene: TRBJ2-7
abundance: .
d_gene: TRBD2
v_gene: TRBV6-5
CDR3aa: CASSYSGGSYEQYF
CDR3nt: TGTGCCAGCAGTTACTCGGGGGGGTCCTACGAGCAGTACTTC

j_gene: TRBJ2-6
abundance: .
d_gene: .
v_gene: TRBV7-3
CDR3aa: CASSPGANVLTF
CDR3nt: TGTGCCAGCAGCCCTGGGGCCAACGTCCTGACTTTC